A single sample is the source of the 19 T cell receptor beta chains below, sequenced in a study of CD8 T cells in Susac syndrome. Random hexamers were used to reverse transcribe the RNA input (roughly 0.5 to 1 ug). MiXCR, applied by TCRdb to the immunoSEQ multiplex PCR reads, yields one record per CDR3 protein. The table has 250,000 to 350,000 distinct CDR3 sequences, 70% to 90% seen once; the top ten hold approximately 0.11%. Source material: CD8+ T cells from PBMCs. These receptors originate from a human donor with multiple sclerosis.

The rearrangement links TRBV27 to TRBJ2-7; 7 bases agree with TRBD2. The CDR3 is made up of 13 amino acids. Germline V gives CDR1 MNHEY, CDR2 SMNVEV (reference sequence). Germline trimming cut 5 bases from V and 6 bases from J; bases unmatched to any gene: 7. CDR3 DNA sequence: TGTGCCAGCAGTGCGGGAGTGTTCCCCGAGCAGTACTTC. Residues: CASSAGVFPEQYF.

The rearrangement links TRBV27 to TRBJ1-1; TRBD1 is a possible D gene (5 bases). The CDR3 has 12 residues. The germline CDR1 and CDR2 sequences are MNHEY and SMNVEV (reference sequence). V was shortened by 6 bases and J by 4 bases, with 9 bases between the two germline ends. CDR3 bases: TGTGCCAGCAGGGACAACCCCACTGAAGCTTTCTTT. Its protein product is CASRDNPTEAFF.

The genes are TRBV30 and TRBJ2-5; D gene unclear. CDR1 is GTSNPN and CDR2 is SVGIG in the germline V gene (reference sequence). V dropped 0 bases and J dropped 0 bases, with 8 bases sitting between them. This CDR3 spans 14 amino acids. The CDR3 here is CAWSVLGYQETQYF. CDR3 nucleotides: TGTGCCTGGAGTGTGTTAGGGTACCAAGAGACCCAGTACTTC.

This rearrangement joins TRBV28 to TRBJ2-1; unclear D gene. The CDR3 totals 15 residues. The V gene lost 6 bases and the J gene lost 5 bases, with 17 bases spanning the gap. Germline V lookup: CDR1 MDHEN, CDR2 SYDVKM. In DNA, the CDR3 is TGTGCCAGCAGCCCCCCCGCTAGTTCCCACAATGAGCAGTTCTTC. Translation: CASSPPASSHNEQFF. The complete variable domain, with remaining parts taken from reference TRBV28 and TRBJ2-1, reads DVKVTQSSRYLVKRTGEKVFLECVQDMDHENMFWYRQDPGLGLRLIYFSYDVKMKEKGDIPEGYSVSREKKERFSLILESASTNQTSMYLCASSPPASSHNEQFFGPGTRLTVL.

J is TRBJ1-1 and V is TRBV20-1; D remains ambiguous. Trimming removed 0 bases from V and 3 bases from J, with 17 bases in between. From germline, CDR1 is DFQATT and CDR2 SNEGSKA (reference sequence). The CDR3 runs to 16 residues. Written as DNA, the CDR3 is TGCAGTGCTAGAGAAACCCCAGTGTCCTGGGACACTGAAGCTTTCTTT. Protein product: CSARETPVSWDTEAFF.

The chain links TRBV27 to TRBJ1-5; 7 bases match TRBD1. This CDR3 has 18 amino acids. Per germline, CDR1 MNHEY and CDR2 SMNVEV (reference sequence). V lost 5 bases, J lost 0 bases, and 13 bases stayed unmatched. CDR3 sequence reads: CASSPRTGALYSNQPQHF. The CDR3 DNA reads TGTGCCAGCAGTCCCCGGACAGGAGCCCTCTATAGCAATCAGCCCCAGCATTTT.

The chain is built from TRBV9 and TRBJ2-7; D uncertain. The V and J ends lost 0 bases and 4 bases respectively, with 11 bases between them. The CDR3 spans 14 residues. The germline V gene has CDR1 SGDLS and CDR2 YYNGEE. The chain's CDR3 is CASSVGGTTYEQYF. DNA for the CDR3: TGTGCCAGCAGCGTAGGCGGAACCACGTACGAGCAGTACTTC.

This chain connects TRBV13 to TRBJ2-7, with a tentative D call TRBD2 (5 bases). CDR1 PRHDT and CDR2 FYEKMQ come from the germline V gene (reference sequence). The germline V and J ends were trimmed by 5 bases and 4 bases, with 15 bases remaining between them. This CDR3 is built from 14 residues. CDR3 sequence (DNA): TGTGCCAGCAGCGCGGGTCTCCGCTTTTACGAGCAGTACTTC. Protein: CASSAGLRFYEQYF.

This chain joins TRBV4-1 and TRBJ2-1, with 9 bases aligning to TRBD2. V lost 4 bases to trimming and J lost 7 bases; unmatched junction nucleotides: 20. There are 19 residues in the CDR3. CDR1 and CDR2 (germline): MGHRA, YSYEKL. The CDR3 here is CASSPSGGGRAGLWNEQFF. As DNA, the CDR3 is TGCGCCAGCAGCCCGTCCGGGGGCGGGAGGGCCGGACTCTGGAATGAGCAGTTCTTC.

J is TRBJ2-7 and V is TRBV14; D call uncertain. V gave up 1 base and J gave up 6 bases, with 10 bases separating them. The CDR3 is 13 amino acids. In germline, CDR1 is SGHDN, CDR2 FVKESK. CDR3 protein: CASSQVKGSEQYF. The CDR3 bases are TGTGCCAGCAGCCAAGTGAAAGGGTCCGAGCAGTACTTC.

This clonotype was picked up one time. This chain joins TRBV20-1 and TRBJ1-1, with 9 bases matching TRBD1. CDR1 DFQATT and CDR2 SNEGSKA come from the germline V gene (reference sequence). The CDR3 length is 11 residues. Losses at the gene ends were 5 bases for V and 13 bases for J; bases not matched to a gene: 8. DNA for the CDR3: TGCAGTGCTCCCCGGGACAGGGAGGATTTCTTT. Translation: CSAPRDREDFF.

The chain joins TRBV13 to TRBJ2-2, with D perhaps matching TRBD2 (6 bases). The CDR3 has 16 residues. V lost 4 bases and J lost 5, with 17 bases in between. Germline CDR1 is PRHDT and CDR2 is FYEKMQ (reference sequence). This CDR3 is CASSSATGSQTGELFF. In DNA form, the CDR3 reads TGTGCCAGCAGCTCCGCGACCGGGAGTCAAACCGGGGAGCTGTTTTTT.

The chain uses TRBV23-1 and TRBJ2-4, with D perhaps TRBD2 (6 bases). TRBV23-1 is assigned to the ORF class and has an uncertain function. The CDR3 is made up of 16 amino acids. V lost 6 bases to trimming and J lost 1 base, with 16 bases between them. This CDR3 reads CASSTGLSLAKNIQYF. In DNA, the CDR3 is TGCGCCAGCAGCACGGGACTCTCGCTCGCCAAAAACATTCAGTACTTC.

This chain joins TRBV20-1 and TRBJ2-7; D unclear. V was trimmed by 0 bases and J by 0 bases, leaving 12 bases between them. The CDR3 sequence is 15 residues long. The germline V gene has CDR1 DFQATT and CDR2 SNEGSKA (reference sequence). CDR3 bases: TGCAGTGCTAGAGATCTTGCGAGGAGCTCCTACGAGCAGTACTTC. This sequence encodes CSARDLARSSYEQYF.

The chain recombines TRBV13 with TRBJ2-1; 8 bases are shared with TRBD2. CDR3 size: 15 residues. The germline V gene has CDR1 PRHDT and CDR2 FYEKMQ (reference sequence). The J segment lost 6 bases and the V segment lost 0 bases, leaving 4 bases of the junction unmatched. Written as DNA, the CDR3 is TGTGCCAGCAGCTTAGGCGCGGGAGGCCCCAATGAGCAGTTCTTC. Translating it yields CASSLGAGGPNEQFF.

The chain uses TRBV4-1 and TRBJ2-1; 11 bases agree with TRBD2. The length of the CDR3 is 18 residues. Germline V gene lookup returns CDR1 MGHRA and CDR2 YSYEKL. Trimming at V came to 5 bases and at J to 4 bases, leaving 13 bases not matched to a gene. Here the CDR3 DNA reads TGCGCCAGCAGCGGACATCCATCTCTAGCGGGGGGTTACAATGAGCAGTTCTTC. It specifies CASSGHPSLAGGYNEQFF.

The J gene is TRBJ2-3, the V gene TRBV3-1; 8 bases fit TRBD2. Germline-derived CDR1 and CDR2 are LGHDT and YNNKEL (reference sequence). V was clipped by 0 bases and J by 0 bases; unmatched bases: 5. The CDR3 has 17 residues. The CDR3 protein is CASSQDPLAGSTDTQYF. The CDR3 DNA reads TGTGCCAGCAGCCAAGATCCCCTAGCGGGTAGCACAGATACGCAGTATTTT.

The genes are TRBV19 and TRBJ2-1; tentatively, D is TRBD2 (6 bases). The germline V and J ends were trimmed by 4 bases and 6 bases, with 16 bases remaining between them. This CDR3 has 15 residues. CDR1 is LNHDA and CDR2 is SQIVND in the germline V gene (reference sequence). For the CDR3, the DNA is TGTGCCAGTAGTAAGAGGACTATTGTAATCAATGAGCAGTTCTTC. Amino acid sequence: CASSKRTIVINEQFF.

The CDR3 region is CASRPSLGGAYEKLFF. For the CDR3, the DNA is TGTGCCAGCAGACCCTCGTTGGGGGGCGCTTATGAAAAACTGTTTTTT. This chain connects TRBV6-1 to TRBJ1-4, with a tentative D call TRBD1 (6 bases). Trimming pared 6 bases from V and 6 bases from J, leaving 20 bases between. The CDR3 is 16 residues long. Germline values: CDR1 MNHNS, CDR2 SASEGT.